The sequence of this T cell receptor (beta chain) was determined in a study of vaccination effects on CD4 cells after COVID-19. The wider study: A couple of convalescent patients each provided a sample, at 16 days and at one week before vaccination.

Only in-frame clones appear in the TCRdb table, and some are missing; sequencing was by immunoSEQ multiplex PCR. Of fewer than 35,000 clones listed, 55% to 75% were seen once; the top ten hold 28%. As to this clone: Its antigen is unknown.

The CDR3 loop spans 12 amino acids. Germline V CDR1 and CDR2: SNHLY, FYNNEI. Trimming cost V 7 bases and J 10 bases, with 17 bases left between them. ViraFEST assay sequencing came after antigen-specific CD4+ T cells were expanded with viral peptide pools. Researchers isolated CD4+ T cells once less than 13 days of culture had elapsed. The person acquired a PCR-confirmed SARS-CoV-2 infection between March and December 2020. Cells had half their medium changed to IL-2 medium on days 3 and 7. Specimen: CD4+ T cells from PBMCs cultured with a peptide pool, collected before COVID-19 vaccination. The sequence came from a human donor who had a prior SARS-CoV-2 infection. This chain links TRBV2 with TRBJ2-7; D gene uncertain. Here the CDR3 reads CASNQLSEIQYF. Written as DNA, the CDR3 is TGTGCCAGCAACCAGCTTTCGGAGATTCAGTACTTC.